This TCR beta chain stems from a study of CD8 T cells in Susac syndrome. Controls were age- and sex-matched healthy donors. FACS enriched CD8+ TEMRA cells, while bulk CD8+ and CD4+ were negatively isolated. V lost 2 bases to trimming and J lost 0 bases; unmatched junction nucleotides: 4. The CDR3 is 16 residues long. CDR1 and CDR2 (germline): SGHRS, YFSETQ. Study outcomes and limitations: The TCR sequencing and HLA analysis in the study involved a relatively small number of individuals, as the study acknowledged.

A note on this clonotype: Antigen specificity is unknown.

The RNA input was about 0.45 to 1 ug, and it was reverse transcribed with random hexamers. The CDR3 of TCR beta was amplified by immunoSEQ multiplex PCR across 54 Vbeta and 13 Jbeta. TCRdb used MiXCR to reprocess the immunoSEQ multiplex PCR reads, holding one entry per CDR3 protein. The table records about 18,000 distinct CDR3 sequences, around 96% of them present only once. Sequenced sample: CD8+ T cells from PBMCs. The sequence was obtained from a human donor in good health. The chain employs TRBV5-1 and TRBJ2-2, with TRBD1 identical over 7 bases. For the CDR3, the DNA is TGCGCCAGCAGCTTTGACAGGGATTCGAACACCGGGGAGCTGTTTTTT. Its translation is CASSFDRDSNTGELFF.